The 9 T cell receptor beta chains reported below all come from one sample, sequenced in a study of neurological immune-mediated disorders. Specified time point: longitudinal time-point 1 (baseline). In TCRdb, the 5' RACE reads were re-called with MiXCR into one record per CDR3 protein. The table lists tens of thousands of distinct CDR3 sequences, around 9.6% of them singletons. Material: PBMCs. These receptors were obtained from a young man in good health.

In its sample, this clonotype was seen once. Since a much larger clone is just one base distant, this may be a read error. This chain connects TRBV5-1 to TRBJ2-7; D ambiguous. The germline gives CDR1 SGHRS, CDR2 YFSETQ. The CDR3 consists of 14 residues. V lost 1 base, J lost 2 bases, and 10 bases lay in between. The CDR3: CASSLRWVAYEQYF. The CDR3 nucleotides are TGCGCCAGCAGCTTGAGGTGGGTGGCCTACGAGCAGTACTTC.

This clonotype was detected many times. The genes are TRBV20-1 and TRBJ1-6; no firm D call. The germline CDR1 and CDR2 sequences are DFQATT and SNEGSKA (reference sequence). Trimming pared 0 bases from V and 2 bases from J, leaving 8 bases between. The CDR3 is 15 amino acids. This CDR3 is CSARDLGPYNSPLHF. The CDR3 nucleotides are TGCAGTGCTAGAGATCTAGGACCCTATAATTCACCCCTCCACTTT.

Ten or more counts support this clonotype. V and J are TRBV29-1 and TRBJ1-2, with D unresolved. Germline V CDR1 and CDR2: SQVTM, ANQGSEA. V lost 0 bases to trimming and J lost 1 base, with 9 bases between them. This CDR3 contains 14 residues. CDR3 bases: TGCAGCGTTGAAGATCTGGGGTTTAACTATGGCTACACCTTC. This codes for CSVEDLGFNYGYTF.

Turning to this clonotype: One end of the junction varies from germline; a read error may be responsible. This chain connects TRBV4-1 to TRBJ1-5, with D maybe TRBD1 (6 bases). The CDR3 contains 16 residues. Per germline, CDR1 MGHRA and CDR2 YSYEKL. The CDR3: CASSQGDRQVNQPKHF. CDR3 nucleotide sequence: TGCGCCAGCAGCCAAGGAGATCGACAGGTCAATCAGCCCAAGCATTTT.

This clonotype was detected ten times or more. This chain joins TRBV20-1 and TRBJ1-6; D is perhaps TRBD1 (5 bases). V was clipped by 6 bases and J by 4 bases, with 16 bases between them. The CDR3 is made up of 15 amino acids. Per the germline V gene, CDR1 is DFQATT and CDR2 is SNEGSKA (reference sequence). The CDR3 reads CSARPDTAYNSPLHF. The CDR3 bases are TGCAGTGCCCGGCCGGACACGGCTTATAATTCACCCCTCCACTTT.

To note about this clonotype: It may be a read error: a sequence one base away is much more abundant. The DNA for the CDR3 is TGCGCCAGCAGCTCCGTACTAGCGGGAGGGCAGTACGAGCAGTACTTC. This gives the protein CASSSVLAGGQYEQYF. The J gene is TRBJ2-7, the V gene TRBV5-1; 13 positions match TRBD2. The CDR3 loop spans 16 amino acids. The V segment lost 3 bases and the J segment 4 bases; nucleotides outside the gene matches: 7. Germline V lookup: CDR1 SGHRS, CDR2 YFSETQ.

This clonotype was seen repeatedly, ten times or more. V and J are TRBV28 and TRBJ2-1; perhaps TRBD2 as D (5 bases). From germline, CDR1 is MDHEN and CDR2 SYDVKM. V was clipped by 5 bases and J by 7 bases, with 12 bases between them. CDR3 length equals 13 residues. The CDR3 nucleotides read TGTGCCAGCAGTCTCGGACTTACAAATGAGCAGTTCTTC. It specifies CASSLGLTNEQFF.

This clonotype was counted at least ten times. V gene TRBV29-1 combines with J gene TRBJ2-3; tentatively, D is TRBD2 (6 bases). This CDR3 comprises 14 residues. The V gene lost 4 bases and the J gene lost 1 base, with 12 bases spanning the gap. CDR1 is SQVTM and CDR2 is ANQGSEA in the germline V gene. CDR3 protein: CSVAGGIRTDTQYF. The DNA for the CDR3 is TGCAGCGTTGCGGGCGGGATTCGCACAGATACGCAGTATTTT.

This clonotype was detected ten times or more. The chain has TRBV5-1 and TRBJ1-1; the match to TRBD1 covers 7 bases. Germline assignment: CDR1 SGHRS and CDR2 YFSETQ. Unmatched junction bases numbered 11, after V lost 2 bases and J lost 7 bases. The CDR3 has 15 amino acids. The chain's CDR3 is CASSFIGEGALEAFF. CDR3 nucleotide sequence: TGCGCCAGCAGCTTTATTGGGGAGGGGGCCCTTGAAGCTTTCTTT.